This T cell receptor (beta chain) was retrieved from a study of blood T cell repertoires in COVID-19. Trimming took off 0 bases at V and 9 bases at J, with 13 bases between the two ends. This CDR3 contains 14 residues. The V gene's germline CDR1 is SGHRS and CDR2 YFSETQ. Profiled with immunoSEQ multiplex PCR; TCRdb holds only in-frame clones, not every one. Counted here are some 130,000 clones, over 80% occurring once; the ten biggest clones make up approximately 2%. The sample comprised peripheral blood. The gene calls are TRBV5-1 and TRBJ2-1, with D perhaps TRBD2 (6 bases). This TCR was sampled from a man in his 70s with acute or convalescent COVID-19. CDR3 protein: CASSLDPSVGEQFF. In nucleotides, the CDR3 is TGCGCCAGCAGCTTGGACCCTAGCGTAGGTGAGCAGTTCTTC. The full variable domain, in which reference TRBV5-1 and TRBJ2-1 provide the parts outside the CDR3, is KAGVTQTPRYLIKTRGQQVTLSCSPISGHRSVSWYQQTPGQGLQFLFEYFSETQRNKGNFPGRFSGRQFSNSRSEMNVSTLELGDSALYLCASSLDPSVGEQFFGPGTRLTVL.